Listed below are T cell receptor beta chains from one sample, sequenced in a study of CD8+CD57+ T cells in acquired aplastic anemia. TCRdb re-analysed the reads in MiXCR, keeping a single row per CDR3 protein. The sample carries roughly 130,000 distinct CDR3 sequences, 48% recorded once. What was sequenced was sorted CD4+, CD8+, or CD8+CD57+ T cells (not recorded which) from PBMCs. These receptors were collected from a human donor in good health, serving as a control. The conserved cysteine and the conserved F or W are not part of the CDR3 here. D genes are given only for firm matches.

D gene,CDR3 length,V gene,J gene,CDR3 protein
TRBD1,17,TRBV20-1,TRBJ1-1,SARIPGQGIGGNRGEAF
-,10,TRBV29-1,TRBJ1-1,SVVKGRAEAF
-,12,TRBV15,TRBJ1-2,ATSSLYGNYGYT
TRBD1,13,TRBV19,TRBJ1-1,ASTTGVGVVTEAF
-,12,TRBV7-2,TRBJ1-2,ASSSLRGSHGYT
-,14,TRBV7-8,TRBJ1-2,ASRSRGAGENYGYT
TRBD1,10,TRBV7-9,TRBJ1-2,ASSHITGDYT
TRBD1,13,TRBV6-2/TRBV6-3,TRBJ1-1,ASDRQGRKNTEAF
-,12,TRBV15,TRBJ1-5,ATSRPTGNQPQH
TRBD1,10,TRBV12-3/TRBV12-4,TRBJ1-1,ASRGQARLAF
-,10,TRBV6-2/TRBV6-3,TRBJ2-7,ASGEVSSEQY
TRBD1,13,TRBV24-1,-,ATSDTGTGWLEQY